Given below is one T cell receptor beta chain in context. This sample is drawn from a study of tumor T cells in aggressive B-cell lymphoma. J lost 5 bases, V lost 5 bases, and 7 bases had no gene match. The CDR3 runs to 15 residues. The germline V gene encodes CDR1 SGHTA and CDR2 FQGNSA. Produced via immunoSEQ multiplex PCR; TCRdb's table is partial and in-frame only. This sample has approximately 2,800 clones; 65% to 90% occur once, and the top ten carry approximately 15%. The TCR originated in an adult with diffuse large B cell lymphoma. Some clones in this sample may be carry-over from other donors' samples. The chain carries TRBV7-2 and TRBJ2-5, with 11 bases lining up with TRBD2. Material for sequencing was tumor tissue. Here the CDR3 reads CASSILAGELETQYF. Here the CDR3 DNA reads TGTGCCAGCAGCATACTAGCGGGAGAATTGGAGACCCAGTACTTC. Full variable domain (rest looked up from reference TRBV7-2 and TRBJ2-5): GAGVSQSPSNKVTEKGKDVELRCDPISGHTALYWYRQSLGQGLEFLIYFQGNSAPDKSGLPSDRFSAERTGGSVSTLTIQRTQQEDSAVYLCASSILAGELETQYFGPGTRLLVL.